Described below is a single TCR beta chain sequence and its context. The antigen this receptor binds is unknown. Base quality data are lacking; no much larger clone is found one base away. This record comes from a study of cytomegalovirus exposure and HLA in healthy donors (dated by TCRdb to about 2017). With respect to the entire study: An earlier analysis of approximately 600 of the donors reported about 250 Gb of sequence data and 117 million unique TCR beta sequences from about 180 million T cells. An early release covering 550 to 700 HLA-typed donors comprised approximately 290 gigabases of sequencing data and approximately 80 million unique TCR sequences. Among the approximately 420 genotyped donors, around 81% belonged to the genetic ancestry cluster associated with self-reported Caucasian donors. The aim of the study was to test whether cataloging public T cell receptors could identify signatures of past pathogen exposure. The study used immunosequencing to profile the T cell repertoires of about 670 subjects and linked those repertoires to cytomegalovirus serostatus. In addition to the first cohort of roughly 700 subjects, a separate validation cohort of 130 or so different subjects was used. The study combined high-throughput TCR immunosequencing, statistical association of individual TCRs with disease status, and machine learning to predict cytomegalovirus infection status. To study patterns of TCR occurrence, a later analysis re-analyzed previously published TCR beta repertoires from around 660 donors and added high-resolution HLA genotyping. Rather than using new phenotypic data, the later analysis identified candidate immune exposures from TCR beta sequences and from how often those sequences occurred across donors. An earlier analysis of 500 to 650 of the donors applied high-throughput TCR beta sequencing to assess whether each TCR beta V gene segment acted as functional or pseudogenic. Donor age, sex, ethnicity and CMV serostatus were compiled alongside the repertoire data. Genome-wide SNP genotypes for about 65% of the 666 donors were used in a later genetic analysis, which treated that subset as a discovery cohort. All discovery cohort repertoires had been generated on a single sequencing platform. Both class I and class II loci were covered by HLA typing, at four-digit resolution. The number of typed donors differed by locus: roughly 629-640 for A, B, C, DRB1 and DQB1; 522 for DQA1; 600 to 610 for DPA1; and about 470 for DPB1. Roughly 5 DR-DQ haplotypes were treated as single units for association and clustering because of strong linkage in the cohort. Among around 400 genotyped donors of the cohort, an average of about 240,000 unique TCR beta nucleotide sequences was sequenced per donor, of which 15% to 20% were non-productive. Study-level results and caveats: In the study, around 150 TCR beta chains were listed as associated with cytomegalovirus. In a later analysis, several top co-occurrence clusters were reported to appear linked to parvovirus B19, influenza, CMV and Epstein-Barr virus. Because some donors lacked HLA typing at each locus, the association tests relied only on the typed subset. Sequencing depth was assumed to be roughly uniform across donors in the presence/absence analyses, though that assumption may not hold. According to a later analysis, most CMV-associated TCR beta chains appeared to be HLA-restricted, and the HLA associations seemed to be driven largely by CMV exposure. In an earlier analysis of under 600 of the donors, most TCR beta V segments were observed in productive rearrangements about 90% or about 30% of the time, broadly matching IMGT annotations. In a later analysis, HLA-associated TCR beta chains were found to be more clonally expanded and to have lower generation probabilities than equally common non-associated chains. Most TCR sequences were seen in very few donors, while some public TCRs were found in many individuals. A further reported finding was that TCR beta sequences accurately predicted the HLA-A and HLA-B alleles for most subjects in the first cohort. Correlated functional status among segregating V segments might be attributable to linkage disequilibrium, but an unknown experimental factor could not be ruled out. The authors suggested that the approach could potentially be extended to other disease states and immunological phenotypes. A cluster of highly shared sequence variants was judged likely to represent a technical artifact of the sequencing pipeline. Only TCR beta chains were sequenced in this cohort, and the absence of alpha or paired-chain data limited detectable features. In a later genetic analysis, fewer N-insertions in productive TCRs were reported among donors in an Asian-associated ancestry cluster than the roughly 710-donor mean. A later analysis associated about 16,000 TCR beta sequences with specific HLA alleles at a false discovery rate of 0.05. The 87-base-pair reads could not distinguish some IMGT-functional V segments, including TRBV6-2 and TRBV6-3, so those segments were excluded. In both the original and validation cohorts, the classifier was reported to diagnose cytomegalovirus status with high specificity and sensitivity. For the cohort, immune exposure information was limited to CMV serostatus. A few of the identified cytomegalovirus-associated TCR beta chains were confirmed in vitro to be specific for cytomegalovirus antigens. In a later genetic analysis, a missense DCLRE1C variant was associated with V-gene and J-gene trimming of TCR beta chains, and the association was replicated in an independent cohort. In a later analysis, the rate of TCR association differed among HLA loci, with DRB1 alleles having the most associated TCRs and HLA-C alleles having the fewest. Strong co-occurrence of HLA alleles, especially DR and DQ, made assigning TCR associations to individual alleles difficult. Over 15 rarely observed V segments, including chromosome 9 orphons, were excluded from the earlier analysis of some 590 of the donors because counts were too low.

Receptors were amplified or captured by the immunoSEQ multiplex PCR assay. For the multiplex PCR, a mixture combining 60 forward primers for TCR Vbeta segments and 13 reverse primers for TCR Jbeta segments was used. A multiplex PCR assay on genomic DNA amplified the CDR3 region of rearranged TCR beta genes. The Illumina HiSeq System was used to sequence the amplified TCR beta libraries as 87-base-pair reads. In the authors' own workflow: In a later analysis, tens of millions of unique TCR beta chains were counted across the approximately 620 repertoires, and about 10 million of these chains were shared by at least two donors. A nearest-neighbor algorithm error-corrected the raw reads and collapsed the reads into unique sequences, merging closely related sequences to remove PCR and sequencing errors. V, D and J gene segments were assigned by aligning CDR3 sequences to IMGT reference sequences. For a sequence to be retained, a match of at least six nucleotides to both a V gene segment and a J gene segment was required. Rearrangements were called productive when the CDR3 lacked stop codons and stayed in frame with V and J; all others were non-productive. Following IMGT convention, CDR3 was defined as the stretch from the second conserved V-encoded cysteine up to the conserved J-encoded phenylalanine. The earlier analysis of 587 of the donors excluded any sequence lacking an unambiguous match to a single V gene segment. In an earlier analysis of some 590 of the donors, a V segment was called functional when productive rearrangements were above 56.7%, and segregating when the standard deviation between donors exceeded 5%. To diagnose cytomegalovirus status from the catalog of TCR beta chain sequences, a statistical classification framework was built. A later analysis assigned V and J genes by comparing TCR nucleotide sequences with IMGT/GENE-DB human TR gene sequences. Using the TCRdist pipeline, a later analysis assigned CDR3 sequences along with most-parsimonious VDJ recombination scenarios. In a later analysis, each TCR beta chain was defined by its CDR3 amino acid sequence together with its V-gene family, and reads lacking a unique V-gene family were excluded. In a later analysis, 450 to 600 highly shared, low-generation-probability nucleotide sequences were removed to address suspected cross-contamination and a sequencing artifact. In a later analysis, a clonal expansion index for each public chain was calculated from normalized within-repertoire ranks of inferred template counts. A later analysis computed generation probabilities with a VDJ recombination model fitted to out-of-frame rearrangements, and checked the results against IGoR. In a later analysis, TCR-TCR, TCR-HLA and TCR-CMV co-occurrence was scored with hypergeometric tests, and a repertoire-size bias correction was applied to TCR pairs. To estimate false discovery rates, a later analysis permuted the HLA or CMV assignments 20 times. In a later analysis, co-occurring TCRs were grouped using DBSCAN, with TCRdist sequence similarity added in when clustering inside HLA-allele-positive subsets. Repertoires with fewer than 30,000 or more than 120,000 public chains, plus five repertoires with anomalous nucleotide sharing, were excluded from co-occurrence clustering. In TCRdb, the immuneACCESS table is reduced to in-frame sequences with V and J assigned. These tables do not hold every clone; where another copy was compared, an unresolved V gene accounts for under half, and the others remain unexplained. V and J calls and clone size follow that table, whereas D and trimming were derived from the DNA. This sample has about 100,000 clones in its table, and about 84% of those were observed once. The top ten hold around 2.4% of the sample.

The cysteine opens and the phenylalanine closes a CDR3 of 14 amino acids. Only the CDR3 part of the read is kept: 42 bases, read in frame from the first base. The germline V gene gives CDR1 as SGHVS and CDR2 as FQNEAQ. The V end loses 5 bases and the J end loses 8 bases, and a stretch of 17 bases separates them. In total, over 600 healthy bone marrow donors made up the cohort. Cohort members were all nominally healthy when sampled, although unrecorded immune exposures were likely present. The donor was CMV seronegative and was included in the group of a few hundred seronegative cohort members. Each donor provided a peripheral blood sample, and peripheral blood mononuclear cells were used for TCR beta sequencing. The Qiagen DNeasy Blood Extraction Kit was used to extract genomic DNA from the blood cell samples.

This clonotype was obtained from a man younger than 40 in good health and CMV-seronegative. Recombination linked TRBV7-8 to TRBJ2-3; matching of 6 bases hints at TRBD1 as the D gene. Source material: PBMCs. The sequence in DNA is TGTGCCAGCAGCCACGGGACATCCCCGGGTACGCAGTATTTT. It translates as CASSHGTSPGTQYF. Extended through the reference TRBV7-8 and TRBJ2-3 proteins, this CDR3 yields the full variable domain: GAGVSQSPRYKVAKRGQDVALRCDPISGHVSLFWYQQALGQGPEFLTYFQNEAQLDKSGLPSDRFFAERPEGSVSTLKIQRTQQEDSAVYLCASSHGTSPGTQYFGPGTRLTVL.